The clone carrying this TCR beta chain was counted only a few times. The data derive from a study of blood T cells in healthy people across ages. The use of a sample-barcoded 5' primer and a J-beta primer mix characterized a second PCR of about 7 to 12 cycles. TCRdb reanalysed the 5' RACE reads using MiXCR and keeps one entry per CDR3 protein. The top ten hold about 4% of the sample, which has approximately 1.5 million distinct CDR3 sequences, roughly 43% seen once. Roughly 10 milliliters of peripheral blood were drawn from each donor. Germline CDR1 and CDR2: LGHNA and YSLEER. The CDR3 totals 14 residues. The V gene lost 0 bases and the J gene lost 8 bases, with 13 bases spanning the gap.

Sequences were obtained from blood. This receptor was obtained from a woman younger than 35 in good health. The J gene is TRBJ1-2, the V gene TRBV4-3; D is unresolved. The CDR3 region is CASSQDPKASGYTF. CDR3 DNA sequence: TGCGCCAGCAGCCAAGATCCCAAGGCAAGCGGCTACACCTTC.